The clone carrying this T cell receptor (beta chain) was picked up many times. This sample stems from a study of T cells in Graves' hyperthyroidism and ophthalmopathy. Template material for amplifying TCR beta CDR3 regions consisted of RNA transcripts. Primed by the HTBI set, a first-round RT-PCR was run on the TCR CDR3. TCRdb re-called the multiplex PCR reads with MiXCR, one entry per CDR3 protein. The sample has around 500,000 distinct CDR3 sequences, roughly an eighth seen once; the top ten hold about 17%. The CDR3 totals 17 residues. Germline CDR1 is LNHDA and CDR2 is SQIVND (reference sequence). V shed 9 bases and J 5 bases; nucleotides not matched to a gene: 21.

Sequencing was performed on blood. The chain employs TRBV19 and TRBJ2-5; 7 bases align to TRBD2. This TCR was recovered from a woman aged 18-30 years with Graves' hyperthyroidism. The CDR3, as DNA: TGTGCCAGCGTCTCGCGCGGGGGATCGGGGGTGAGGGAGACCCAGTACTTC. It specifies CASVSRGGSGVRETQYF.